The next 20 T cell receptor beta chains were all read from a single sample in a study of metastatic and nonmetastatic thyroid tumors. MiXCR reprocessed the PCR reads for TCRdb. The profile covers under 15,000 clones, with 25% to 30% appearing a single time and 12% taken by the ten largest. Patients underwent thyroid surgery, and none had received any treatment before it. Sequencing used tumor tissue. All receptors derive from a female donor with papillary thyroid cancer or a benign thyroid nodule (not recorded which). Some clones in this sample may be carry-over from other donors' samples.

In this sample, this clone turned up many times. A read error may be the cause here, since a much bigger clone is one base away. The chain joins TRBV12-5 to TRBJ2-1; the match to TRBD2 covers 10 bases. The junction had 12 bases not matched to a gene; V was cut back by 8 bases and J by 5 bases. Germline V CDR1 and CDR2: LGHNT, FRNRAP. CDR3 size: 16 residues. The CDR3 region is CASTPGGLAKNNEQFF. The CDR3 coding sequence is TGTGCTAGTACCCCTGGGGGACTAGCGAAAAACAATGAGCAGTTCTTC.

This clone appeared a few times. The rearrangement joins TRBV28 to TRBJ1-3, with TRBD1 identical over 9 bases. The CDR3 is 16 amino acids. Unmatched junction bases numbered 10, after V lost 6 bases and J lost 4 bases. Per the germline V gene, CDR1 is MDHEN and CDR2 is SYDVKM. CDR3: CASSLAAGQGGNTIYF. Here the CDR3 DNA reads TGTGCCAGCAGCTTAGCTGCGGGACAGGGCGGAAACACCATATATTTT.

The chain employs TRBV20-1 and TRBJ2-7; 12 bases match TRBD2. CDR3 size: 13 residues. The V segment lost 7 bases and the J segment 7 bases; nucleotides outside the gene matches: 8. Germline loops: CDR1 DFQATT, CDR2 SNEGSKA (reference sequence). The CDR3, as DNA: TGCAGTGAACTCCGGGGGACTAGCGGGGAGCAGTACTTC. Protein: CSELRGTSGEQYF.

Note on this clone: Since a much larger clone is just one base distant, this may be a read error. Other DNA sequences in the sample encode the same CDR3. The chain uses TRBV28 and TRBJ1-1; no clear D gene. The V and J ends lost 5 bases and 14 bases respectively, with 15 bases between them. The CDR3 has 11 amino acids. In germline, CDR1 is MDHEN, CDR2 SYDVKM. CDR3 sequence: CASSEGRMAFF. CDR3 nucleotides: TGTGCCAGCAGTGAGGGTCGGATGGCCTTCTTT.

By sample share, this clone is medium-sized (0.01 to 0.1%). The chain combines TRBV20-1 with TRBJ1-1, with D possibly matching TRBD1 (5 bases). The CDR3 is made up of 14 amino acids. V gave up 2 bases and J gave up 7 bases, with 17 bases separating them. Germline CDR1 and CDR2: DFQATT and SNEGSKA (reference sequence). CDR3 loop: CSARQGSDVGEAFF. As DNA, the CDR3 is TGCAGTGCTAGACAGGGTTCGGATGTCGGTGAAGCTTTCTTT.

This clone appeared many times. The chain uses TRBV5-4 and TRBJ2-7; perhaps TRBD2 as D (6 bases). Between the trimmed V and J ends, which lost 0 bases and 0 bases, there was a span of 13 bases. This CDR3 is 16 amino acids long. Germline assignment: CDR1 SGHNT and CDR2 YYREEE (reference sequence). The CDR3 is CASSLGRGGSSYEQYF. The CDR3 nucleotides are TGTGCCAGCAGCTTGGGGCGGGGCGGAAGCTCCTACGAGCAGTACTTC.

In its sample, this clone ranks as medium-sized. The same CDR3 is also encoded by other DNA sequences in this sample. The chain has TRBV20-1 and TRBJ2-7; 9 bases fit TRBD1. This CDR3 region has 13 residues. V was pared by 0 bases and J by 6 bases, with 3 bases of the junction left unmatched. Germline V gives CDR1 DFQATT, CDR2 SNEGSKA (reference sequence). CDR3 sequence reads: CSAREGTGFEQYF. CDR3 nucleotides: TGCAGTGCTAGAGAGGGGACAGGGTTCGAGCAGTACTTC.

This clone was seen only a few times. This could be a read error, since a much larger clone is one nucleotide away. The V call is TRBV11-3, the J call TRBJ2-3, with 10 bases that match TRBD1. This CDR3 is 15 amino acids long. Germline V CDR1 and CDR2: SGHNT, YENEEA. CDR3: CASSLGGQGTDTRYF. The DNA for the CDR3 is TGTGCCAGCAGCTTAGGGGGACAGGGGACGGATACGCGGTATTTT. Using reference TRBV11-3 and TRBJ2-3 for the parts outside the CDR3, the full variable domain is EAGVVQSPRYKIIEKKQPVAFWCNPISGHNTLYWYLQNLGQGPELLIRYENEEAVDDSQLPKDRFSAERLKGVDSTLKIQPAELGDSAVYLCASSLGGQGTDTRYFGPGTRLTVL.

This clone was detected ten times or more. The V call is TRBV29-1, the J call TRBJ2-4, with D unresolved. CDR3 size: 13 residues. Germline assignment: CDR1 SQVTM and CDR2 ANQGSEA. V was clipped by 7 bases and J by 2 bases, with 12 bases between them. CDR3 nucleotides: TGCAGCGCCGACATCGAGTCCAAAAACATTCAGTACTTC. Translated, it gives CSADIESKNIQYF.

Many counts were recorded for this clone. The gene calls are TRBV7-3 and TRBJ2-6; 7 nucleotides align to TRBD1. This CDR3 has 16 residues. Germline trimming cut 3 bases from V and 4 bases from J; bases unmatched to any gene: 6. Germline values: CDR1 SGHTA, CDR2 FQGTGA. CDR3: CASSLNRGPGANVLTF. Written as DNA, the CDR3 is TGTGCCAGCAGCTTGAACAGGGGACCCGGGGCCAACGTCCTGACTTTC.

This clone showed up many times. This chain links TRBV6-4 with TRBJ2-1; D is undetermined. CDR3 size: 16 residues. Germline V gives CDR1 MRHNA, CDR2 SNTAGT. V was clipped by 3 bases and J by 2 bases, with 14 bases between them. The chain's CDR3 is CASSDFESEPYNEQFF. CDR3 nucleotides: TGTGCCAGCAGTGATTTCGAGTCGGAGCCCTACAATGAGCAGTTCTTC.

Relative to its sample, this clone is medium-sized. The rearrangement uses TRBV20-1 and TRBJ1-2; TRBD1 agrees at 8 bases. The CDR3 is 16 residues long. Looked up from germline, CDR1 is DFQATT and CDR2 is SNEGSKA (reference sequence). Losses at the gene ends were 0 bases for V and 8 bases for J; bases not matched to a gene: 14. As DNA, the CDR3 is TGCAGTGCTAGAGATGGTTCTATAACAGGGGGAGACGGCTACACCTTC. Translation: CSARDGSITGGDGYTF.

This clone has a handful of counts. Possible read error: a much larger clone is one base away. V gene TRBV5-6 combines with J gene TRBJ2-3; D gene unclear. Trimming left V 6 bases short and J 5 bases short, with 7 bases between. CDR1 is SGHDT and CDR2 is YYEEEE in the germline V gene. This CDR3 has 11 residues. CDR3 loop: CASTTVDTQYF. The CDR3 nucleotides read TGTGCCAGCACAACTGTAGATACGCAGTATTTT.

This clone is judged medium-sized. J is TRBJ2-7 and V is TRBV6-1; a weak D match, TRBD1 (6 bases). Germline loops: CDR1 MNHNS, CDR2 SASEGT. The CDR3 has 15 residues. Deletions cut 6 bases from V and 2 bases from J, with 17 bases between. CDR3 loop: CASSPADSDPYEQYF. CDR3 DNA sequence: TGTGCCAGCAGCCCCGCGGACAGTGACCCCTACGAGCAGTACTTC.

The V gene is TRBV5-1, the J gene TRBJ2-1, with TRBD2 matching 7 bases. The CDR3 is made up of 15 amino acids. With V trimmed by 7 bases and J by 6 bases, 13 bases remained unmatched. CDR1 is SGHRS, CDR2 YFSETQ, per germline. The CDR3 DNA sequence: TGCGCCAGCGGCAACCCGTGGGAGGGCCTCAATGAGCAGTTCTTC. Translated: CASGNPWEGLNEQFF.

Notes on this clone: One junction end does not reproduce the germline sequence, and a read error may be involved. The rearrangement uses TRBV27 and TRBJ2-2; D is perhaps TRBD2 (6 bases). CDR1 and CDR2 (germline): MNHEY, SMNVEV (reference sequence). The CDR3 is made up of 17 amino acids. The DNA of the CDR3 is TGTGCCATCAGTTTACCCCTAGGGACGGGGGTCACCGGGGATCTGTTTTTT. Its protein product is CAISLPLGTGVTGDLFF.

Many counts were recorded for this clone. The CDR3 bases are TGCAGCGTTACCGGGGACAGGGCCTACGAGCAGTACTTC. Protein sequence: CSVTGDRAYEQYF. The chain has TRBV29-1 and TRBJ2-7; 9 bases are a match to TRBD1. The CDR3 extends over 13 amino acids. J was trimmed by 2 bases and V by 5 bases; bases with no gene match: 4. CDR1 SQVTM and CDR2 ANQGSEA come from the germline V gene.

The CDR3 loop reads CSANPPGQDYGYTF. The DNA for the CDR3 is TGCAGTGCAAATCCCCCGGGACAAGACTATGGCTACACCTTC. The gene calls are TRBV20-1 and TRBJ1-2, with a possible D match to TRBD1 (6 bases). V was clipped by 6 bases and J by 3 bases, with 17 bases between them. CDR1 is DFQATT, CDR2 SNEGSKA, per germline (reference sequence). This CDR3 is built from 14 residues.

This clone was counted only a few times. The junction does not match germline at one end; this may be a read error. This chain connects TRBV27 to TRBJ2-7; TRBD1 is a possible D gene (7 bases). There are 14 residues in the CDR3. Germline V lookup: CDR1 MNHEY, CDR2 SMNVEV (reference sequence). The CDR3 DNA sequence: TGTGCTAGCATTTTATCCAGGGGGGCATACGAGCAGTACTTC. Residues: CASILSRGAYEQYF.

CDR3 sequence (DNA): TGTGCCAGCAGTTTAAATCTCGGGCTCTACGAGCAGTACTTC. Translated: CASSLNLGLYEQYF. The V and J genes are TRBV28 and TRBJ2-7; D unclear. CDR1 is MDHEN, CDR2 SYDVKM, per germline. CDR3 length: 14 residues. V was shortened by 2 bases and J by 3 bases, with 11 bases between the two germline ends.